These 8 T cell receptor beta chains share one sample of origin, sequenced in a study of blood T cell repertoires in COVID-19. Assay used: immunoSEQ multiplex PCR; TCRdb lists only in-frame clones, some missing. In the table there are some 150,000 clones, approximately 84% of which are singletons. The sequencing sample was made of peripheral blood. These TCRs come from a human donor in a cohort sampled during active COVID-19.

In this sample, this clone turned up many times. The CDR3, as DNA: TGTGCCAGCAGCGTAGGCGGACTAGCGAGGGGCCAGCAAGGTTATAATGAGCAGTTCTTC. Translated, it gives CASSVGGLARGQQGYNEQFF. This chain links TRBV9 with TRBJ2-1, with 9 positions matching TRBD2. V shed 0 bases and J 7 bases; nucleotides not matched to a gene: 20. This CDR3 is built from 20 residues. CDR1 is SGDLS and CDR2 is YYNGEE in the germline V gene.

In DNA, the CDR3 is TGTGCCAGCAGCCTGGAGTCTGCAACTAATGAAAAACTGTTTTTT. Translation: CASSLESATNEKLFF. The chain is built from TRBV7-9 and TRBJ1-4; D gene ambiguous. CDR1 and CDR2 (germline): SEHNR, FQNEAQ (reference sequence). The V end lost 5 bases, the J end lost 0 bases, and 10 bases lay between the germline ends. The CDR3 contains 15 residues.

This clone appeared once. The rearrangement uses TRBV2 and TRBJ1-1; 8 nucleotides align to TRBD1. The CDR3 has 13 residues. The ends lost 5 bases at V and 6 bases at J; junction bases unmatched: 5. CDR1 SNHLY and CDR2 FYNNEI come from the germline V gene. CDR3 in DNA: TGTGCCAGCAGTAAGGACAGGGAGGCTGAAGCTTTCTTT. This gives the protein CASSKDREAEAFF. Full variable domain (rest looked up from reference TRBV2 and TRBJ1-1): EPEVTQTPSHQVTQMGQEVILRCVPISNHLYFYWYRQILGQKVEFLVSFYNNEISEKSEIFDDQFSVERPDGSNFTLKIRSTKLEDSAMYFCASSKDREAEAFFGQGTRLTVV.

The chain couples TRBV21-1 to TRBJ2-7; the tabulated D call, TRBD1, remains unverified against the DNA. TRBV21-1 is tagged as a pseudogene. The CDR3 extends over 14 amino acids. CDR3 sequence reads: CASSKSRQTYEQYV. CDR3 DNA sequence: TGTGCCAGCAGCAAAAGTAGACAAACCTACGAGCAGTACGTC.

This clone was counted once. CDR3 nucleotide sequence: TGTGCCAGCAGGGACAAAGTCTCTGGGGCCAACGTCCTGACTTTC. Protein sequence: CASRDKVSGANVLTF. The V gene is TRBV2, the J gene TRBJ2-6, with D possibly being TRBD1 (5 bases). Germline CDR1 is SNHLY and CDR2 is FYNNEI. With 6 bases removed from V and 0 bases from J, the gap between germline ends came to 9 bases. The CDR3 is made up of 15 amino acids.

This chain links TRBV19 with TRBJ2-7; 7 bases fit TRBD2. Trimming removed 7 bases from V and 5 bases from J; junction bases left unmatched: 11. This CDR3 spans 14 amino acids. Germline V gene sequence: CDR1 LNHDA, CDR2 SQIVND (reference sequence). The CDR3 region has the DNA TGTGCCAGTAAAAGGACTAGTACGGCTGACGAGCAGTACGTC. It yields the protein CASKRTSTADEQYV.

V gene TRBV3-1 (or the pseudogene TRBV3-2) combines with J gene TRBJ1-2; the match to TRBD1 covers 7 bases. CDR1 and CDR2 from the germline V gene are LGHDT and YNNKEL (reference sequence). The CDR3 extends over 14 amino acids. Trimming at V came to 0 bases and at J to 8 bases, leaving 6 bases not matched to a gene. This CDR3 reads CASSQDHRGRGYTF. CDR3 DNA: TGTGCCAGCAGCCAAGATCACAGGGGACGAGGCTACACCTTC.

This chain links TRBV6-5 with TRBJ1-6; tentative D call: TRBD1 (5 bases). Looked up from germline, CDR1 is MNHEY and CDR2 is SVGAGI. The CDR3 is made up of 15 amino acids. With 7 bases removed from V and 3 bases from J, the gap between germline ends came to 13 bases. In DNA, the CDR3 is TGTGCCAGCAACCCGGACACTAACTATAATTCACCCCTCCACTTT. Protein: CASNPDTNYNSPLHF.